Shown below are 9 T cell receptor beta chains from a single sample sequenced in a study of early T cells in non-severe SARS-CoV-2 infection. TCRdb reprocessed the 5' RACE reads via MiXCR and lists one record per CDR3 protein. The data show about 64,000 distinct CDR3 sequences, 8% to 9% seen once. The sequencing used whole blood, collected at baseline. Receptor source: an adult who was a healthcare worker with PCR-confirmed SARS-CoV-2 infection or an uninfected control (not recorded which).

The chain joins TRBV10-3 to TRBJ1-2; 12 bases fit TRBD1. This CDR3 is built from 15 residues. V was clipped by 4 bases and J by 7 bases; unmatched bases: 7. The germline V gene encodes CDR1 ENHRY and CDR2 SYGVKD. The CDR3 loop reads CAISAPGQGARGYTF. CDR3 coding DNA: TGTGCCATCAGTGCACCGGGACAGGGGGCGCGTGGCTACACCTTC.

This clonotype was detected many times. The chain is built from TRBV5-1 and TRBJ1-1, with D possibly TRBD1 on 6 matching bases. CDR1 and CDR2 from the germline V gene are SGHRS and YFSETQ. V dropped 6 bases and J dropped 1 base, with 13 bases sitting between them. The CDR3 sequence is 14 residues long. The CDR3 sequence is CASTIQGRNTEAFF. CDR3 DNA sequence: TGCGCCAGCACGATACAGGGACGGAACACTGAAGCTTTCTTT. The full variable domain, in which reference TRBV5-1 and TRBJ1-1 provide the parts outside the CDR3, is KAGVTQTPRYLIKTRGQQVTLSCSPISGHRSVSWYQQTPGQGLQFLFEYFSETQRNKGNFPGRFSGRQFSNSRSEMNVSTLELGDSALYLCASTIQGRNTEAFFGQGTRLTVV.

This clonotype has a handful of counts. The chain recombines TRBV7-3 with TRBJ2-1, with D possibly matching TRBD2 (6 bases). V was pared by 1 base and J by 0 bases, with 10 bases between. The germline V gene has CDR1 SGHTA and CDR2 FQGTGA. The CDR3 contains 16 residues. CDR3 in amino acids: CASSLRSTSSYNEQFF. CDR3 DNA sequence: TGTGCCAGCAGCTTAAGGTCGACTAGCTCCTACAATGAGCAGTTCTTC.

The chain is built from TRBV12-3 or TRBV12-4 and TRBJ1-2; 7 nucleotides match TRBD1. V dropped 4 bases and J dropped 5; count of bases not matched to a gene: 10. The CDR3 consists of 15 residues. CDR3 DNA: TGTGCCAGCAGTTCCATCTTGGCAGGGGGATATGGCTACACCTTC. Protein: CASSSILAGGYGYTF.

In its sample, this clonotype was seen a few times. The CDR3 sequence is CSANPPQGLSEKLFF. The CDR3 nucleotides are TGCAGTGCTAATCCACCACAGGGGTTATCGGAAAAACTGTTTTTT. The chain links TRBV20-1 to TRBJ1-4; 7 nucleotides agree with TRBD1. With V trimmed by 4 bases and J by 8 bases, 13 bases remained unmatched. The CDR3 has 15 residues. Per the germline V gene, CDR1 is DFQATT and CDR2 is SNEGSKA (reference sequence).

The CDR3 protein is CASSPSVTKTLRYEQYF. The CDR3 coding sequence is TGTGCCAGCAGTCCCTCCGTGACTAAGACTTTGCGCTACGAGCAGTACTTC. The rearrangement links TRBV6-2 or TRBV6-3 to TRBJ2-7; D perhaps matches TRBD2 (5 bases). CDR3 size: 17 residues. The germline V and J ends were trimmed by 5 bases and 3 bases, with 23 bases remaining between them. CDR1 MNHEY and CDR2 SVGEGT come from the germline V gene.

In this sample, this clonotype turned up many times. This chain joins TRBV29-1 and TRBJ1-3, with D hard to call. CDR1 is SQVTM and CDR2 is ANQGSEA in the germline V gene. The CDR3 sequence is 13 residues long. The V and J ends lost 7 bases and 0 bases respectively, with 10 bases between them. CDR3: CSASRSSGNTIYF. The CDR3 DNA is TGCAGCGCCTCACGCAGCTCTGGAAACACCATATATTTT.

This chain uses TRBV5-4 with TRBJ2-6; D is tentatively TRBD1 or TRBD2 (5 bases each). The germline CDR1 and CDR2 sequences are SGHNT and YYREEE (reference sequence). The CDR3 runs 14 residues. The V gene lost 4 bases and the J gene lost 4 bases, with 9 bases spanning the gap. The CDR3 sequence: CASSREGGANVLTF. For the CDR3, the DNA is TGTGCCAGCAGCCGAGAGGGGGGGGCCAACGTCCTGACTTTC.

This clonotype occurred many times. This chain links TRBV4-1 with TRBJ1-2; D might be TRBD1 (6 bases). The CDR3 totals 14 residues. Trimming left V 4 bases short and J 5 bases short, with 14 bases between. The V gene's germline CDR1 is MGHRA and CDR2 YSYEKL. The CDR3 protein is CASSPVGGWYGYTF. CDR3 coding DNA: TGCGCCAGCAGCCCAGTCGGGGGCTGGTATGGCTACACCTTC.